One sample yielded the 9 T cell receptor beta chains listed below, sequenced in a study of neoadjuvant nivolumab and ipilimumab in lung cancer. The repertoire was sequenced with immunoSEQ multiplex PCR; TCRdb's copy has only in-frame clones and lacks some. There are approximately 29,000 clones in the sample; about nine tenths occur only once, and roughly 4.5% lies in the top ten. This specimen consisted of peripheral blood, obtained after neoadjuvant nivolumab, alone or with ipilimumab, at or shortly before surgery. Receptor source: an adult with non-small cell lung cancer.

The chain couples TRBV20-1 to TRBJ1-2, with D unresolved. The V gene's germline CDR1 is DFQATT and CDR2 SNEGSKA (reference sequence). Trimming removed 4 bases at V and 2 bases at J, with 5 bases between. CDR3 length: 11 residues. The CDR3 coding sequence is TGCAGTGCTACAAAGAACTATGGCTACACCTTC. Translation: CSATKNYGYTF.

The chain carries TRBV7-5 and TRBJ2-7. TRBV7-5 is a pseudogene locus. This CDR3 contains 14 residues. The CDR3 DNA sequence: TGTGTCAGAAGCTATATCTCAGCCTTTGACGAGCAGTACTTC. Translation gives CVRSYISAFDEQYF.

The V and J genes are TRBV11-2 and TRBJ2-1; 15 nucleotides agree with TRBD2. The V segment lost 5 bases and the J segment 6 bases; nucleotides outside the gene matches: 2. The CDR3 contains 15 residues. CDR1 and CDR2 (germline): SGHAT, FQNNGV. The CDR3 loop is CASSPGLAGGNEQFF. In DNA form, the CDR3 reads TGTGCCAGCAGCCCGGGACTAGCGGGAGGCAATGAGCAGTTCTTC.

This clone has only one observation. The chain has TRBV6-1 and TRBJ1-1; weak D call: TRBD1 (5 bases). Per the germline V gene, CDR1 is MNHNS and CDR2 is SASEGT. The CDR3 consists of 14 residues. V lost 6 bases, J lost 5 bases, and 16 bases lay in between. In DNA form, the CDR3 reads TGTGCCAGCAGATGGGGGGAGGAGTTGACTGAAGCTTTCTTT. Protein: CASRWGEELTEAFF.

The J gene is TRBJ1-3, the V gene TRBV5-1; D is possibly TRBD1 (5 bases). This CDR3 is 15 amino acids long. Between the trimmed V and J ends, which lost 4 bases and 4 bases, there was a span of 15 bases. CDR1 and CDR2 from the germline V gene are SGHRS and YFSETQ. The CDR3 loop is CASSPGTTQGNTIYF. The CDR3 DNA reads as TGCGCCAGCAGCCCAGGGACGACCCAGGGAAACACCATATATTTT.

This clone was detected only a few times. V usage is TRBV7-9 and J usage is TRBJ1-4, with 10 nucleotides matching TRBD1. This CDR3 region has 15 residues. The germline CDR1 and CDR2 sequences are SEHNR and FQNEAQ (reference sequence). The V gene end was trimmed by 4 bases and the J gene end by 8 bases; junction bases not matched to a gene: 7. CDR3 bases: TGTGCCAGCAGCTCAGGGACAGGGGTCGGGGAAAAACTGTTTTTT. This encodes CASSSGTGVGEKLFF.

The chain employs TRBV11-2 and TRBJ1-2; D unresolved. The CDR3 consists of 15 residues. V was trimmed by 5 bases and J by 0 bases, leaving 13 bases between them. Germline V lookup: CDR1 SGHAT, CDR2 FQNNGV. CDR3 sequence: CASSPQERPNYGYTF. The CDR3 DNA is TGTGCCAGCAGCCCGCAGGAGCGCCCTAACTATGGCTACACCTTC. Using reference TRBV11-2 and TRBJ1-2 for the parts outside the CDR3, the full variable domain is EAGVAQSPRYKIIEKRQSVAFWCNPISGHATLYWYQQILGQGPKLLIQFQNNGVVDDSQLPKDRFSAERLKGVDSTLKIQPAKLEDSAVYLCASSPQERPNYGYTFGSGTRLTVV.

In its sample, this clone was seen a few times. The rearrangement links TRBV4-1 to TRBJ1-5, with D possibly being TRBD1 (5 bases). Trimming shortened V by 2 bases and J by 4 bases, and 9 bases separated the two germline ends. The germline V gene encodes CDR1 MGHRA and CDR2 YSYEKL. The CDR3 is made up of 14 amino acids. The CDR3 nucleotides are TGCGCCAGCAGCCAACCGACAGCAAATCAGCCCCAGCATTTT. It codes for CASSQPTANQPQHF.

This chain uses TRBV13 with TRBJ2-2, with 9 bases lining up with TRBD2. V shed 5 bases, J shed 2 bases, and the junction held 6 bases outside the gene matches. The CDR3 length is 16 residues. CDR1 PRHDT and CDR2 FYEKMQ come from the germline V gene (reference sequence). This chain's CDR3 is CASSPWTSENTGELFF. In DNA, the CDR3 is TGTGCCAGCAGCCCATGGACTAGCGAAAACACCGGGGAGCTGTTTTTT.